Following are 20 T cell receptor beta chains from one sample sequenced in a study of blood T cell repertoires in COVID-19. Measured with immunoSEQ multiplex PCR; TCRdb has only the in-frame clones, and not every one. The data hold around 150,000 clones, with 80% to 90% observed a single time. Sequencing was carried out using peripheral blood. The receptors originated from a man aged 55 to 69 with acute or convalescent COVID-19.

This chain connects TRBV5-1 to TRBJ2-3, with 7 bases identical to TRBD2. CDR1 and CDR2 (germline): SGHRS, YFSETQ. The V gene end was trimmed by 0 bases and the J gene end by 4 bases; junction bases not matched to a gene: 5. The CDR3 is 15 amino acids. The CDR3 loop is CASSLGGSEADTQYF. The CDR3 DNA is TGCGCCAGCAGCTTGGGCGGGAGTGAGGCAGATACGCAGTATTTT.

This clone was recorded only once. The chain uses TRBV4-2 and TRBJ1-1; the D gene is possibly TRBD1 (6 bases). Germline CDR1 and CDR2: LGHNA and YNFKEQ. V gave up 3 bases and J gave up 2 bases, with 10 bases separating them. The CDR3 has 14 amino acids. The CDR3 is CASSHGQYNTEAFF. The DNA of the CDR3 is TGTGCCAGCAGCCACGGACAGTACAACACTGAAGCTTTCTTT.

The chain couples TRBV12-3 or TRBV12-4 to TRBJ2-2, with unresolved D. V lost 5 bases to trimming and J lost 2 bases, with 6 bases between them. The CDR3 sequence is 13 residues long. CDR3 nucleotides: TGTGCCAGCAGTATTCTAAACACCGGGGAGCTGTTTTTT. Translated: CASSILNTGELFF.

This clone was observed a handful of times. The J gene is TRBJ2-7, the V gene TRBV2; 13 bases line up with TRBD2. From germline, CDR1 is SNHLY and CDR2 FYNNEI. V shed 6 bases, J shed 2 bases, and the junction held 10 bases outside the gene matches. The CDR3 has 17 amino acids. The CDR3 DNA reads TGTGCCAGCAGGCGGACTAGCGGGAGTCGCGGGGCCTACGAGCAGTACTTC. This gives the protein CASRRTSGSRGAYEQYF.

The chain carries TRBV9 and TRBJ2-5; TRBD2 might be the D (6 bases). V was clipped by 0 bases and J by 2 bases, with 17 bases between them. Germline V CDR1 and CDR2: SGDLS, YYNGEE. The CDR3 is 17 residues long. CDR3 coding DNA: TGTGCCAGCAGCGTAGGGTTCGGGGGACGGCGACAAGAGACCCAGTACTTC. It is translated as CASSVGFGGRRQETQYF.

The rearrangement links TRBV7-9 to TRBJ2-1; the D gene is possibly TRBD2 (6 bases). The CDR3 is made up of 15 amino acids. The germline gives CDR1 SEHNR, CDR2 FQNEAQ (reference sequence). Trimming cost V 5 bases and J 0 bases, with 11 bases left between them. CDR3 loop: CASSLTRSSYNEQFF. CDR3 coding DNA: TGTGCCAGCAGCCTGACTAGGAGCTCCTACAATGAGCAGTTCTTC.

This clone was seen a single time. This chain links TRBV29-1 with TRBJ1-4; TRBD1 matches 12 bases. From germline, CDR1 is SQVTM and CDR2 ANQGSEA. CDR3 size: 17 residues. The J segment lost 7 bases and the V segment lost 6 bases, leaving 15 bases of the junction unmatched. CDR3 protein: CSVQPTGTGGAGEKLFF. The CDR3 DNA is TGCAGCGTCCAACCGACCGGGACAGGGGGCGCAGGTGAAAAACTGTTTTTT.

The rearrangement joins TRBV15 to TRBJ1-1; D remains ambiguous. Germline V gene data show CDR1 as LNHNV and CDR2 as YYDKDF (reference sequence). This CDR3 comprises 13 residues. The V end was cut by 1 base, the J end by 4 bases, with 7 bases between. The CDR3 loop is CATSRGVLTEAFF. In nucleotides, the CDR3 is TGTGCCACCAGCAGAGGAGTACTCACTGAAGCTTTCTTT.

The gene calls are TRBV19 and TRBJ2-1; 8 bases are shared with TRBD2. V lost 4 bases and J lost 0; bases outside the gene matches: 5. CDR3 length: 16 amino acids. The V gene's germline CDR1 is LNHDA and CDR2 SQIVND (reference sequence). The CDR3 DNA reads TGTGCCAGTAGTAGGGGTAGCGGGAACTCCTACAATGAGCAGTTCTTC. Protein: CASSRGSGNSYNEQFF.

J is TRBJ1-5 and V is TRBV5-8, with 7 bases identical to TRBD1. Looked up from germline, CDR1 is SGHTS and CDR2 is YDEGEE. The CDR3 consists of 17 residues. Trimming at V came to 4 bases and at J to 3 bases, leaving 13 bases not matched to a gene. The CDR3 is CASSGFLTGLFNQPQHF. As DNA, the CDR3 is TGTGCCAGCAGCGGATTCCTGACAGGGCTATTCAATCAGCCCCAGCATTTT.

The gene calls are TRBV28 and TRBJ1-5, with 7 bases matching TRBD1. The CDR3 is 21 residues long. Losses at the gene ends were 2 bases for V and 0 bases for J; bases not matched to a gene: 19. Per germline, CDR1 MDHEN and CDR2 SYDVKM. This CDR3 reads CASSLISSTGAVYYSNQPQHF. CDR3 nucleotide sequence: TGTGCCAGCAGTTTAATTAGCTCCACAGGGGCCGTATATTATAGCAATCAGCCCCAGCATTTT.

The V call is TRBV27, the J call TRBJ1-5; 7 nucleotides align to TRBD1. After removal of 5 bases from V and 1 base from J, the junction contained 8 bases not matched to a gene. The CDR3 consists of 16 residues. Looked up from germline, CDR1 is MNHEY and CDR2 is SMNVEV (reference sequence). CDR3 sequence (DNA): TGTGCCAGCAGTCCACTGACAGGGTTGAGCAATCAGCCCCAGCATTTT. Encoded protein: CASSPLTGLSNQPQHF.

This sequence joins TRBV19 and TRBJ2-7; D gene uncertain. The CDR3 is made up of 15 amino acids. Trimming removed 0 bases from V and 1 base from J, with 10 bases in between. The V gene's germline CDR1 is LNHDA and CDR2 SQIVND (reference sequence). The CDR3 spells CASSIDLGRSYEQYF. The CDR3 nucleotides read TGTGCCAGTAGTATAGATCTCGGCAGGTCCTACGAGCAGTACTTC.

The chain employs TRBV19 and TRBJ2-3; D perhaps matches TRBD1 (5 bases). CDR1 is LNHDA and CDR2 is SQIVND in the germline V gene (reference sequence). CDR3 length: 15 residues. V lost 2 bases and J lost 0, with 9 bases in between. DNA of the CDR3: TGTGCCAGTAGTATATCAGGGTCTAGCACAGATACGCAGTATTTT. This codes for CASSISGSSTDTQYF.

V usage is TRBV6-4 and J usage is TRBJ2-1; 9 bases map to TRBD2. V shed 3 bases, J shed 3 bases, and the junction held 3 bases outside the gene matches. This CDR3 has 15 amino acids. The germline CDR1 and CDR2 sequences are MRHNA and SNTAGT. CDR3 nucleotides: TGTGCCAGCAGTGAGCTAGCGGGGAACTACAATGAGCAGTTCTTC. This sequence encodes CASSELAGNYNEQFF.

The V and J genes are TRBV28 and TRBJ1-5, with TRBD1 identical over 7 bases. From germline, CDR1 is MDHEN and CDR2 SYDVKM. V lost 4 bases, J lost 5 bases, and 8 bases stayed unmatched. The CDR3 runs 15 residues. The CDR3 nucleotides read TGTGCCAGCAGTTCCCCCGACAGGGTTTATCAGCCCCAGCATTTT. It specifies CASSSPDRVYQPQHF.

The chain carries TRBV2 and TRBJ2-7; 7 bases fit TRBD1. The trim removed 10 bases at V and 3 bases at J, leaving 9 bases unmatched. Germline CDR1 reads SNHLY; CDR2 reads FYNNEI. The CDR3 has 13 amino acids. The CDR3 DNA sequence: TGTGCCACCCGGGCCGACAGGGACTACGAGCAGTACTTC. Protein product: CATRADRDYEQYF.

This clone was counted only a few times. This chain joins TRBV28 and TRBJ2-7, with D possibly being TRBD1 (5 bases). CDR3 size: 15 residues. Trimming took 5 bases from V and 4 from J, leaving 18 bases between them. Per germline, CDR1 MDHEN and CDR2 SYDVKM. The CDR3 protein is CASSQPTEPRYEQYF. In DNA form, the CDR3 reads TGTGCCAGCAGTCAACCGACAGAACCCAGATACGAGCAGTACTTC.

The rearrangement links TRBV5-1 to TRBJ1-1; possible D gene TRBD1, 5 bases. Trimming took off 4 bases at V and 4 bases at J, with 14 bases between the two ends. Germline lookup yields CDR1 SGHRS and CDR2 YFSETQ. There are 14 residues in the CDR3. The CDR3 DNA reads TGCGCCAGCAGCACAGGCGCAACCCCCACTGAAGCTTTCTTT. Translated, it gives CASSTGATPTEAFF.

This clone was seen only a few times. The rearrangement uses TRBV11-2 and TRBJ2-1, with 14 positions matching TRBD2. From germline, CDR1 is SGHAT and CDR2 FQNNGV. There are 19 residues in the CDR3. With 2 bases clipped from V and 2 bases from J, the junction kept 8 bases outside the gene matches. CDR3 sequence (DNA): TGTGCCAGCAGCTTACAAGGGACTAGCGGGAGCACGACCTACAATGAGCAGTTCTTC. Amino acids: CASSLQGTSGSTTYNEQFF. The full variable domain, its missing parts supplied by reference TRBV11-2 and TRBJ2-1, is EAGVAQSPRYKIIEKRQSVAFWCNPISGHATLYWYQQILGQGPKLLIQFQNNGVVDDSQLPKDRFSAERLKGVDSTLKIQPAKLEDSAVYLCASSLQGTSGSTTYNEQFFGPGTRLTVL.